These 15 T cell receptor beta chains originate from one sample sequenced in a study of blood T cell repertoires in COVID-19. Sequenced by immunoSEQ multiplex PCR; TCRdb stores in-frame clones only, minus some. The table has 180,000 or so clones, approximately 80% seen once. Sequencing was done on a sample of peripheral blood. Receptors were obtained from a woman aged 40 to 50 with COVID-19, enrolled during active disease.

The chain recombines TRBV27 with TRBJ1-1; D gene unclear. This CDR3 region has 13 residues. Germline-derived CDR1 and CDR2 are MNHEY and SMNVEV (reference sequence). The V gene lost 5 bases and the J gene lost 0 bases, with 7 bases spanning the gap. CDR3 coding DNA: TGTGCCAGCAGTAGCGGCTTGAACACTGAAGCTTTCTTT. Translating it yields CASSSGLNTEAFF.

This clone came up a few times. The rearrangement uses TRBV11-3 and TRBJ2-2; 8 bases agree with TRBD1. The V gene end was trimmed by 4 bases and the J gene end by 4 bases; junction bases not matched to a gene: 5. The CDR3 totals 15 residues. Germline V gives CDR1 SGHNT, CDR2 YENEEA. CDR3 amino acids: CASSSRDRSTGELFF. In DNA form, the CDR3 reads TGTGCCAGCAGCTCGCGGGACAGGAGCACCGGGGAGCTGTTTTTT.

This sequence joins TRBV2 and TRBJ2-7, with 9 bases matching TRBD2. Trimming cost V 4 bases and J 3 bases; bases outside gene matches: 7. CDR1 SNHLY and CDR2 FYNNEI come from the germline V gene. The CDR3 is 15 amino acids. CDR3 amino acids: CASSVGREGSYEQYF. DNA for the CDR3: TGTGCCAGCAGTGTGGGGCGGGAGGGCAGCTACGAGCAGTACTTC.

For the CDR3, the DNA is TGCGCCAGCACGTCTTCGGAGGGGTACGGGGAGCTGTTTTTT. This translates into CASTSSEGYGELFF. The rearrangement joins TRBV5-1 to TRBJ2-2; tentatively, D is TRBD2 (6 bases). Germline-derived CDR1 and CDR2 are SGHRS and YFSETQ. The CDR3 loop spans 14 amino acids. V was trimmed by 6 bases and J by 7 bases, leaving 16 bases between them.

This clone was found a few times. The chain joins TRBV6-5 to TRBJ1-2; D is possibly TRBD1 (5 bases). The CDR3 covers 15 residues. Trimming removed 8 bases at V and 4 bases at J, with 20 bases between. The germline V gene has CDR1 MNHEY and CDR2 SVGAGI. CDR3 DNA: TGTGCCAGCGGTTCGGCCGGGGCGGGATCCTATGGCTACACCTTC. This encodes CASGSAGAGSYGYTF.

The count of this clone is one. This sequence joins TRBV12-3 or TRBV12-4 and TRBJ1-2; D gene ambiguous. The CDR3 is 11 residues long. Trimming took 7 bases from V and 8 from J, leaving 11 bases between them. The CDR3 nucleotides are TGTGCCAGCACGTCCGGGGTCGGCTACACCTTC. Translation gives CASTSGVGYTF.

The V call is TRBV5-6, the J call TRBJ1-5, with 7 bases identical to TRBD1. Unmatched junction bases numbered 4, after V lost 1 base and J lost 6 bases. The CDR3 covers 14 residues. Germline CDR1 reads SGHDT; CDR2 reads YYEEEE. CDR3 region: CASSLRGGGQPQHF. The CDR3 region has the DNA TGTGCCAGCAGCTTGCGAGGGGGCGGTCAGCCCCAGCATTTT.

This rearrangement joins TRBV2 to TRBJ1-2; possibly TRBD1 for D (5 bases). This CDR3 has 13 residues. Trimming pared 8 bases from V and 0 bases from J, leaving 10 bases between. The germline V gene has CDR1 SNHLY and CDR2 FYNNEI. The CDR3 region is CASPGRTNYGYTF. The CDR3 coding sequence is TGTGCCAGCCCAGGGAGGACTAACTATGGCTACACCTTC. The variable domain in full, completed from reference TRBV2 and TRBJ1-2, reads EPEVTQTPSHQVTQMGQEVILRCVPISNHLYFYWYRQILGQKVEFLVSFYNNEISEKSEIFDDQFSVERPDGSNFTLKIRSTKLEDSAMYFCASPGRTNYGYTFGSGTRLTVV.

This clone appeared a single time. The V and J genes are TRBV5-1 and TRBJ1-6; TRBD1 agrees at 7 bases. The V and J ends lost 4 bases and 3 bases, in that order; junction bases with no gene match: 7. Germline V lookup: CDR1 SGHRS, CDR2 YFSETQ. The CDR3 length is 16 residues. CDR3 amino acids: CASSGNRGVYNSPLHF. The DNA of the CDR3 is TGCGCCAGCAGCGGTAACAGGGGCGTCTATAATTCACCCCTCCACTTT. The full variable domain, in which reference TRBV5-1 and TRBJ1-6 provide the parts outside the CDR3, is KAGVTQTPRYLIKTRGQQVTLSCSPISGHRSVSWYQQTPGQGLQFLFEYFSETQRNKGNFPGRFSGRQFSNSRSEMNVSTLELGDSALYLCASSGNRGVYNSPLHFGNGTRLTVT.

This chain connects TRBV28 to TRBJ1-1; D may be TRBD1 (5 bases). The CDR3 sequence is 12 residues long. Germline V gene data show CDR1 as MDHEN and CDR2 as SYDVKM. V was pared by 5 bases and J by 4 bases, with 8 bases between. The CDR3 reads CASSTGGTEAFF. CDR3 bases: TGTGCCAGCAGTACGGGGGGCACTGAAGCTTTCTTT.

This chain uses TRBV4-1 with TRBJ2-7; tentative D call: TRBD1 (6 bases). The V gene lost 1 base and the J gene lost 1 base, with 14 bases spanning the gap. The CDR3 is made up of 16 amino acids. Germline CDR1 is MGHRA and CDR2 is YSYEKL. DNA of the CDR3: TGCGCCAGCAGCCAAGTTTCCGCGGACAGTTCCTACGAGCAGTACTTC. This codes for CASSQVSADSSYEQYF.

V gene TRBV10-2 combines with J gene TRBJ1-1; no definite D call. Trimming shortened V by 4 bases and J by 3 bases, and 18 bases separated the two germline ends. The CDR3 spans 16 residues. The V gene's germline CDR1 is WSHSY and CDR2 SAAADI. In DNA, the CDR3 is TGCGCCAGCAGTGCTCTCGGCTCAAGGAGGGACACTGAAGCTTTCTTT. As protein: CASSALGSRRDTEAFF.

The V gene is TRBV14, the J gene TRBJ1-6; possible D gene TRBD1, 6 bases. CDR3 length: 14 amino acids. Deletions cut 0 bases from V and 9 bases from J, with 9 bases between. Looked up from germline, CDR1 is SGHDN and CDR2 is FVKESK. This CDR3 reads CASSQENRVSPLHF. CDR3 DNA sequence: TGTGCCAGCAGCCAAGAGAACAGGGTTTCACCCCTCCACTTT.

This sequence joins TRBV6-4 and TRBJ2-1, with D perhaps TRBD2 (5 bases). Germline V gene data show CDR1 as MRHNA and CDR2 as SNTAGT. Trimming removed 6 bases from V and 1 base from J, with 10 bases in between. The CDR3 totals 14 residues. The CDR3 DNA is TGTGCCAGCAGACTAGATGGGTCCTACAATGAGCAGTTCTTC. Translation: CASRLDGSYNEQFF.

V is TRBV3-1 (or the pseudogene TRBV3-2) and J is TRBJ2-2, with 8 bases matching TRBD2. This CDR3 spans 16 amino acids. V trimming: 2 bases; J trimming: 3 bases; junction bases outside the gene matches: 5. Germline V gene sequence: CDR1 LGHDT, CDR2 YNNKEL (reference sequence). CDR3 sequence (DNA): TGTGCCAGCAGCCAACGAACTAGCGGAGACACCGGGGAGCTGTTTTTT. Translated, it gives CASSQRTSGDTGELFF.